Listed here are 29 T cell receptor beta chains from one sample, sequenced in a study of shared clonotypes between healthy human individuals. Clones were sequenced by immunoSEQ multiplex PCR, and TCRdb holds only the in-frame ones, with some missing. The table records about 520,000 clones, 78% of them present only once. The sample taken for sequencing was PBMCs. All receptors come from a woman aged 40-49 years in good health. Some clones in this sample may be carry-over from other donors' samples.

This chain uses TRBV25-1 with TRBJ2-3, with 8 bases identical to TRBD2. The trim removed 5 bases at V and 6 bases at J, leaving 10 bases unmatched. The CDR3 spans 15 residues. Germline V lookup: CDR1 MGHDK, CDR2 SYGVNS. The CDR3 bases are TGTGCCAGCAGTCCCCGGGAGGGCCTATTGGATACGCAGTATTTT. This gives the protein CASSPREGLLDTQYF.

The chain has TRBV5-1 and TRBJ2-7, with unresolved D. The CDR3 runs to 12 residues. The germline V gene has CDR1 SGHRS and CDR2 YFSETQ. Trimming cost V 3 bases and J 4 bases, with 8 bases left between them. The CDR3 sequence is CASSYPGYEQYF. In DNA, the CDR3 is TGCGCCAGCAGCTATCCCGGGTACGAGCAGTACTTC.

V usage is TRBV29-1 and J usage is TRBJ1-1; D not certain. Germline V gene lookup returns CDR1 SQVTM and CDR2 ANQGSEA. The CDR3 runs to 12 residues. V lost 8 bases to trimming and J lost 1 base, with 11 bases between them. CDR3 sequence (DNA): TGCAGCTCCCCAGGCAGGAACACTGAAGCTTTCTTT. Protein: CSSPGRNTEAFF.

The CDR3: CASSPQRASGMYEQYF. CDR3 sequence (DNA): TGTGCCAGCAGCCCTCAACGGGCTAGCGGGATGTACGAGCAGTACTTC. The J gene is TRBJ2-7, the V gene TRBV7-9; 9 bases line up with TRBD2. The CDR3 length is 16 residues. CDR1 SEHNR and CDR2 FQNEAQ come from the germline V gene (reference sequence). Trimming took 5 bases from V and 4 from J; bases not matched to a gene: 12.

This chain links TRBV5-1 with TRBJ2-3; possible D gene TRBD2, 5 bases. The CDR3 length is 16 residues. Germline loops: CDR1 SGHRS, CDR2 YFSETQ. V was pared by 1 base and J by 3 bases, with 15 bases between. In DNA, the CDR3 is TGCGCCAGCAGCTTGATGACGGGATTTTCGACAGATACGCAGTATTTT. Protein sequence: CASSLMTGFSTDTQYF.

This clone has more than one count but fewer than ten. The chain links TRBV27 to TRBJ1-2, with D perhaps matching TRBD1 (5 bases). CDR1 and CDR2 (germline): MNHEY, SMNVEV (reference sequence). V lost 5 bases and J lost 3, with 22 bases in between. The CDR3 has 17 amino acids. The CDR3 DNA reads TGTGCCAGCAGTGACTGGGACGGGGAAAAGGGGTACTATGGCTACACCTTC. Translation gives CASSDWDGEKGYYGYTF.

CDR3 nucleotides: TGTGCCAGCCGAGGGACTAGCGCCTACAATGAGCAGTTCTTC. Protein: CASRGTSAYNEQFF. The rearrangement links TRBV28 to TRBJ2-1; TRBD2 agrees at 10 bases. From germline, CDR1 is MDHEN and CDR2 SYDVKM. This CDR3 spans 14 amino acids. J was trimmed by 2 bases and V by 8 bases; bases with no gene match: 3.

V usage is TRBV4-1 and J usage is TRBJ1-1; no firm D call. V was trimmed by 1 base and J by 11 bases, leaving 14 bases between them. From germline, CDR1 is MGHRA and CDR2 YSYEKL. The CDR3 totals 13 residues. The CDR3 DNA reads TGCGCCAGCAGCCAAGTCACCGGGCCCCTTGCTTTCTTT. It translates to CASSQVTGPLAFF.

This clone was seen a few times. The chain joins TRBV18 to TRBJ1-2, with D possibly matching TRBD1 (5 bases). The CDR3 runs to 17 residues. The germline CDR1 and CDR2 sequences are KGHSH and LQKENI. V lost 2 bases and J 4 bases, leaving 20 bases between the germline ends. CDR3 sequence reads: CASSPGFEGIGAYGYTF. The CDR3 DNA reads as TGTGCCAGCTCACCAGGGTTTGAGGGAATCGGGGCCTATGGCTACACCTTC.

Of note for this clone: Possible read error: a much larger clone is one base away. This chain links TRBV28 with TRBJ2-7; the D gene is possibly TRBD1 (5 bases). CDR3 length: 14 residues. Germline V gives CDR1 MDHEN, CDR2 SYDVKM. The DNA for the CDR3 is TGTGCCAACAGTTTAAGGCAGGGCTCCTACGAGCAGTACTTC. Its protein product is CANSLRQGSYEQYF.

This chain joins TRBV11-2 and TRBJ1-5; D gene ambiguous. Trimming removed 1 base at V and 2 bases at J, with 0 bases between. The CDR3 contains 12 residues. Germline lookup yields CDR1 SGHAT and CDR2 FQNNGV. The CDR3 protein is CASSLGNQPQHF. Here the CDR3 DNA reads TGTGCCAGCAGCTTAGGCAATCAGCCCCAGCATTTT. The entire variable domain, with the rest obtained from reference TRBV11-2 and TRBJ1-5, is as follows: EAGVAQSPRYKIIEKRQSVAFWCNPISGHATLYWYQQILGQGPKLLIQFQNNGVVDDSQLPKDRFSAERLKGVDSTLKIQPAKLEDSAVYLCASSLGNQPQHFGDGTRLSIL.

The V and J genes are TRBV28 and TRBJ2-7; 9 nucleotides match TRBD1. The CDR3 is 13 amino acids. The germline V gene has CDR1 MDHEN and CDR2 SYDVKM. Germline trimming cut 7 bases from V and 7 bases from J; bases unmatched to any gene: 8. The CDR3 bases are TGTGCCAGCAAACCGGGACAGGGTGGGGAGCAGTACTTC. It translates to CASKPGQGGEQYF.

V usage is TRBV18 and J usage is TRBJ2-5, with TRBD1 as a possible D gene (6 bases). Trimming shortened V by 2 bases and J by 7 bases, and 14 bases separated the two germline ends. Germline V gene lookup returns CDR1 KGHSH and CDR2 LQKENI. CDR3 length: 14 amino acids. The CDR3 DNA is TGTGCCAGCTCACCAGAGCAGGGGTCCGGGACCCAGTACTTC. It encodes CASSPEQGSGTQYF.

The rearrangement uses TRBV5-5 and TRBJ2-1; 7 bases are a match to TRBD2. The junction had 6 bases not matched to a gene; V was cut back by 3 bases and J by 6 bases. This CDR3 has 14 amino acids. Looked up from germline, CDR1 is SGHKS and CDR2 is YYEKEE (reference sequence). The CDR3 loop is CASSSPSGINEQFF. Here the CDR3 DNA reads TGTGCCAGCAGCTCCCCAAGCGGGATCAATGAGCAGTTCTTC.

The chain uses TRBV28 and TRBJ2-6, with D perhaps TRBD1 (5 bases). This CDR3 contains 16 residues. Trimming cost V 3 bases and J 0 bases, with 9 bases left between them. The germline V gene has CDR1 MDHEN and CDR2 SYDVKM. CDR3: CASSLGQVSGANVLTF. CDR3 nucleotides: TGTGCCAGCAGTTTGGGGCAGGTCTCTGGGGCCAACGTCCTGACTTTC.

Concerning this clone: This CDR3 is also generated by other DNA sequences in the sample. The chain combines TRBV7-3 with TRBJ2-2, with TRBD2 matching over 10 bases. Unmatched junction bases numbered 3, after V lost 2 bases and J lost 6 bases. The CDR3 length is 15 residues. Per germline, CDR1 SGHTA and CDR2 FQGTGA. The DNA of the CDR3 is TGTGCCAGCAGCTTACTAGCGGGAGAAGCCGGGGAGCTGTTTTTT. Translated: CASSLLAGEAGELFF.

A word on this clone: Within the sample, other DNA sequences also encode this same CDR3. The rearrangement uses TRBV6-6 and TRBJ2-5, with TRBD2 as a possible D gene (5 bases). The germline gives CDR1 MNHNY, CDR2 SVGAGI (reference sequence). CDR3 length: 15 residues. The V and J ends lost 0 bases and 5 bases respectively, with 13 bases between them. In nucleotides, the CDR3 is TGTGCCAGCAGTTACTCGAGGCCGGGGAGTGAGACCCAGTACTTC. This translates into CASSYSRPGSETQYF.

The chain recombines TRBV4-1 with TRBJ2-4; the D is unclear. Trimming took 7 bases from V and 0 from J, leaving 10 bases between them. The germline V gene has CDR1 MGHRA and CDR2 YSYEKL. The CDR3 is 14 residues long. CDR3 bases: TGCGCCAGCATTGCACTGATAGCCAAAAACATTCAGTACTTC. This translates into CASIALIAKNIQYF.

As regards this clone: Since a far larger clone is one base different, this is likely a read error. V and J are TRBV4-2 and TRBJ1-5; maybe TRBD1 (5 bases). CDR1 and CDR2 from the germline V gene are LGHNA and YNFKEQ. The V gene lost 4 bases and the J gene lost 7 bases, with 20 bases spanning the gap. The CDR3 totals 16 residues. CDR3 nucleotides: TGTGCCAGCAGCCTAGTCTTGGGGGGGAATAACCAGCCCCAGCATTTT. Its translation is CASSLVLGGNNQPQHF.

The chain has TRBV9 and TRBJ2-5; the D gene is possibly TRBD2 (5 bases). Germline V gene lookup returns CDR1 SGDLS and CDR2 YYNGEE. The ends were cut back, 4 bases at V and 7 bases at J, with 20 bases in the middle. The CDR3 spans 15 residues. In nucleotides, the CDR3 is TGTGCCAGCAGCCCCCAATCCGAGTCCCGGGGGACCCAGTACTTC. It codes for CASSPQSESRGTQYF.

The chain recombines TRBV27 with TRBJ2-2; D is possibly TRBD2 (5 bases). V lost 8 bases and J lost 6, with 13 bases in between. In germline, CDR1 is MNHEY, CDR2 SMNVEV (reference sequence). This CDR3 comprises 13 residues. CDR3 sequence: CASLRAGSGELFF. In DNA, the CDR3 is TGTGCCAGCTTGAGGGCAGGATCCGGGGAGCTGTTTTTT.

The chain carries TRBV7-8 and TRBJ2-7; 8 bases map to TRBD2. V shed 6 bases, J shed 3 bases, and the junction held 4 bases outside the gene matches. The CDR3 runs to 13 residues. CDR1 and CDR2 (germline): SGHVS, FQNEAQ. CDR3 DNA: TGTGCCAGCAGTCAGGGACTAGTCTACGAGCAGTACTTC. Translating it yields CASSQGLVYEQYF.

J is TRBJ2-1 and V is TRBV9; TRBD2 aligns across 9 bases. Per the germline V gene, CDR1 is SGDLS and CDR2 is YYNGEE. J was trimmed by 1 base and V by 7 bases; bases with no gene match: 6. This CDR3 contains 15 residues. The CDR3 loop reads CASASSGTSYNEQFF. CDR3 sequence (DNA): TGTGCCAGCGCCTCTAGCGGGACATCCTACAATGAGCAGTTCTTC.

This CDR3 reads CASSLSTSGKGTGELFF. The CDR3, as DNA: TGTGCCAGCAGCCTATCGACTAGCGGGAAAGGGACCGGGGAGCTGTTTTTT. The genes are TRBV4-2 and TRBJ2-2; 11 positions match TRBD2. The CDR3 is 17 residues long. The junction had 9 bases not matched to a gene; V was cut back by 4 bases and J by 5 bases. The germline V gene encodes CDR1 LGHNA and CDR2 YNFKEQ.

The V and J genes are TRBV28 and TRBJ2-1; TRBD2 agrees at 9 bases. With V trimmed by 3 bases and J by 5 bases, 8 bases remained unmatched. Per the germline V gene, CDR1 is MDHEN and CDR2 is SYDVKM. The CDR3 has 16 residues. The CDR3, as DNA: TGTGCCAGCAGTTTCTTCGGCGGGAGGGTACACAATGAGCAGTTCTTC. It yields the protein CASSFFGGRVHNEQFF.

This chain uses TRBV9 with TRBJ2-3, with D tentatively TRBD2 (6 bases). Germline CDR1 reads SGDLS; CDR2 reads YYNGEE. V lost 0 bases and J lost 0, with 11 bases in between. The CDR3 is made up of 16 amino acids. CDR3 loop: CASSVGTGVSTDTQYF. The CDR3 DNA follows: TGTGCCAGCAGCGTAGGTACGGGAGTTAGCACAGATACGCAGTATTTT.

CDR3 sequence (DNA): TGTGCCAGCAGCACCGGGACAGGGGGTAACTATGGCTACACCTTC. Translation gives CASSTGTGGNYGYTF. V gene TRBV28 combines with J gene TRBJ1-2, with 11 bases fitting TRBD1. CDR3 length: 15 residues. The ends lost 6 bases at V and 1 base at J; junction bases unmatched: 4. Germline V CDR1 and CDR2: MDHEN, SYDVKM.

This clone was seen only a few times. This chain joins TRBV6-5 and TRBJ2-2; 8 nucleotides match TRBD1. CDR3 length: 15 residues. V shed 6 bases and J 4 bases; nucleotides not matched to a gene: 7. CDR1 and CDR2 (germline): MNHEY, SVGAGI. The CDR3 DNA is TGTGCCAGCAGCCGGACAGGGTTCAGCACCGGGGAGCTGTTTTTT. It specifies CASSRTGFSTGELFF.

CDR3 nucleotide sequence: TGTGCCAGCAGCACCGGGGGTTGGGGCCAGCCCCAGCATTTT. Residues: CASSTGGWGQPQHF. The rearrangement uses TRBV9 and TRBJ1-5; tentative D call: TRBD1 (5 bases). The germline CDR1 and CDR2 sequences are SGDLS and YYNGEE. Trimming removed 4 bases from V and 7 bases from J, with 15 bases in between. CDR3 length: 14 amino acids.